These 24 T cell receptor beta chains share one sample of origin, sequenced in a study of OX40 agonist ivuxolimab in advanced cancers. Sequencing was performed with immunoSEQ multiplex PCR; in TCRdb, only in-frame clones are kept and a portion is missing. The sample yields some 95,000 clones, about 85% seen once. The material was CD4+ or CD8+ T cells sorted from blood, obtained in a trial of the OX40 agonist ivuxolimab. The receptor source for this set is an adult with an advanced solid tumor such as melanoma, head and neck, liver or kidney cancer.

The CDR3 here is CASSLGTAQETQYF. As DNA, the CDR3 is TGTGCCAGCAGTTTAGGGACAGCCCAAGAGACCCAGTACTTC. The chain joins TRBV27 to TRBJ2-5; 7 bases are a match to TRBD1. The CDR3 has 14 amino acids. In germline, CDR1 is MNHEY, CDR2 SMNVEV (reference sequence). J lost 1 base, V lost 2 bases, and 1 base had no gene match.

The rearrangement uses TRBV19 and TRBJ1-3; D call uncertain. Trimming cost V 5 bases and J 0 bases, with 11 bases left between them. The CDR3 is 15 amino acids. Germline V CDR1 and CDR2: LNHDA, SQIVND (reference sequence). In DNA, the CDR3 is TGTGCCAGTAGTCCGATCTTAAGCTCTGGAAACACCATATATTTT. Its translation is CASSPILSSGNTIYF. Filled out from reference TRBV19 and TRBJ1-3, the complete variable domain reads DGGITQSPKYLFRKEGQNVTLSCEQNLNHDAMYWYRQDPGQGLRLIYYSQIVNDFQKGDIAEGYSVSREKKESFPLTVTSAQKNPTAFYLCASSPILSSGNTIYFGEGSWLTVV.

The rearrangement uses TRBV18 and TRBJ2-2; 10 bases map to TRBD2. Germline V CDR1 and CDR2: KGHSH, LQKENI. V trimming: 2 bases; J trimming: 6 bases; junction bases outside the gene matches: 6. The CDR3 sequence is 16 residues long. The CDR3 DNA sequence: TGTGCCAGCTCACCATCCCTAGCGGGAGTTTCCGGGGAGCTGTTTTTT. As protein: CASSPSLAGVSGELFF.

CDR3 nucleotides: TGTGCCAGCTCACCACGGGTCGGGAGGAGGCTGTACAATGAGCAGTTCTTC. Its translation is CASSPRVGRRLYNEQFF. This sequence joins TRBV18 and TRBJ2-1; 7 bases line up with TRBD2. This CDR3 comprises 17 residues. Trimming took 1 base from V and 4 from J; bases not matched to a gene: 10. Germline values: CDR1 KGHSH, CDR2 LQKENI. The whole variable domain, filled in from reference TRBV18 and TRBJ2-1, reads NAGVMQNPRHLVRRRGQEARLRCSPMKGHSHVYWYRQLPEEGLKFMVYLQKENIIDESGMPKERFSAEFPKEGPSILRIQQVVRGDSAAYFCASSPRVGRRLYNEQFFGPGTRLTVL.

DNA for the CDR3: TGTGCCAGTAGTGCAGCCCAAGTGGGGGAAAACATTCAGTACTTC. This codes for CASSAAQVGENIQYF. The chain is built from TRBV19 and TRBJ2-4; D may correspond to TRBD1 or TRBD2 (5 bases each). V lost 5 bases and J 5 bases, leaving 16 bases between the germline ends. The CDR3 has 15 amino acids. The germline CDR1 and CDR2 sequences are LNHDA and SQIVND (reference sequence).

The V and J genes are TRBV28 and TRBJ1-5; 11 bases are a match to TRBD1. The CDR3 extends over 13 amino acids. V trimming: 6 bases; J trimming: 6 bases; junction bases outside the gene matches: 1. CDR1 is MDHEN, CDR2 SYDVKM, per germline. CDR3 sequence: CASRGQGVQPQHF. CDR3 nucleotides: TGTGCCAGCAGGGGACAGGGGGTTCAGCCCCAGCATTTT.

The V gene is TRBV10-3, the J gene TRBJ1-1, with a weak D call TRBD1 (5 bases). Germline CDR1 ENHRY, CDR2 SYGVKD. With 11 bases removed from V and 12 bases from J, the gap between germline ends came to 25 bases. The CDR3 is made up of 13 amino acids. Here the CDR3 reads CASSRDGTVGSFF. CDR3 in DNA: TGTGCCTCTTCACGGGACGGGACTGTGGGATCTTTCTTT.

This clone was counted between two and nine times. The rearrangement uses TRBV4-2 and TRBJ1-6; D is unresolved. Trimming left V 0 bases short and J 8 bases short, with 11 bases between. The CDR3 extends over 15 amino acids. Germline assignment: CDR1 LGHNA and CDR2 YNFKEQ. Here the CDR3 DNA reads TGTGCCAGCAGCCAAGATAAGCGTGGAGATTCACCCCTCCACTTT. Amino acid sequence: CASSQDKRGDSPLHF.

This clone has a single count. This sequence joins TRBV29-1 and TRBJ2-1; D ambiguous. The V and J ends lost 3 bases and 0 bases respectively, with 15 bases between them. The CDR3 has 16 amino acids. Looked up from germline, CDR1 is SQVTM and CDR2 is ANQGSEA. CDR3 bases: TGCAGCGTTGAGCCCCTAGGCGGTAGCTCCTACAATGAGCAGTTCTTC. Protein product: CSVEPLGGSSYNEQFF.

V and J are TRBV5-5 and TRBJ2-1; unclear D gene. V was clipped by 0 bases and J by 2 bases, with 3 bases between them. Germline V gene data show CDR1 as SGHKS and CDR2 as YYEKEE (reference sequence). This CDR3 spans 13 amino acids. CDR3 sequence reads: CASSLGTYNEQFF. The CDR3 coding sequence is TGTGCCAGCAGCTTGGGCACCTACAATGAGCAGTTCTTC.

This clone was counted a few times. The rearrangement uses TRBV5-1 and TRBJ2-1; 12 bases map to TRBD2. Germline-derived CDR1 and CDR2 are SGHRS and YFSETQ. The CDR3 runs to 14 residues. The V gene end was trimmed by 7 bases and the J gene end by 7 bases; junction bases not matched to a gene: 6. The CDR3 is CASSPTSGRNEQFF. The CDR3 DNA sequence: TGCGCCAGCTCCCCGACTAGCGGGAGAAATGAGCAGTTCTTC.

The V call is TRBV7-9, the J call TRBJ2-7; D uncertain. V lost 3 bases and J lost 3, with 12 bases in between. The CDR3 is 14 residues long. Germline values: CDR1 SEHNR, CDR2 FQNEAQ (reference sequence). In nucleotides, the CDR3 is TGTGCCAGCAGCTTTAATACAGCTCTCTACGAGCAGTACTTC. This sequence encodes CASSFNTALYEQYF.

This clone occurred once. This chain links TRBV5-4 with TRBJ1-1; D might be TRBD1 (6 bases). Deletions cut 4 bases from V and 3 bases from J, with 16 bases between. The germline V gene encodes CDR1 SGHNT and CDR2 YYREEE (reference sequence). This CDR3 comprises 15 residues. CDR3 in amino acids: CASSLSTGTYTEAFF. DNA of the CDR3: TGTGCCAGCAGCCTTTCTACAGGGACCTACACTGAAGCTTTCTTT.

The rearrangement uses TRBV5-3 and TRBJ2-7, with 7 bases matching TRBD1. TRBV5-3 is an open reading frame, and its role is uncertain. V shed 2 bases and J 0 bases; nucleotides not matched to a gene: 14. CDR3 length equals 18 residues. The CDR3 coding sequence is TGTGCCAGAAGCTTCGCCCAATCCGGACAGGTGAGCTCCTACGAGCAGTACGTC. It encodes CARSFAQSGQVSSYEQYV.

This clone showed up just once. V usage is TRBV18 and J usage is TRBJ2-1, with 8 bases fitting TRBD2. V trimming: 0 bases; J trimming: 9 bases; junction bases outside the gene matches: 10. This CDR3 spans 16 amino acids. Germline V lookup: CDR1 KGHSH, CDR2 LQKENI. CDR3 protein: CASSPPGSGAKGEQFF. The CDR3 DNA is TGTGCCAGCTCACCACCCGGTAGCGGGGCTAAGGGTGAGCAGTTCTTC.

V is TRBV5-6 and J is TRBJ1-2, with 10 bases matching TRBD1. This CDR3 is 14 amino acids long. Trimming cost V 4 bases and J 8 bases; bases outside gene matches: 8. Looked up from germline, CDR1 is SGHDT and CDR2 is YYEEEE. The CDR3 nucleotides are TGTGCCAGCAGCCTAACCGGGACAGGGGTCGGCTACACCTTC. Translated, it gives CASSLTGTGVGYTF.

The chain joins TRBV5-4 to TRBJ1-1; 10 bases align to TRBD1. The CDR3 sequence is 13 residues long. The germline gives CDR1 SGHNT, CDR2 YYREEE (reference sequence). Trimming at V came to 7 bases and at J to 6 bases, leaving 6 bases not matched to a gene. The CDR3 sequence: CASRTGGKAEAFF. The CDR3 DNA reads TGTGCCAGCCGGACAGGGGGAAAGGCTGAAGCTTTCTTT. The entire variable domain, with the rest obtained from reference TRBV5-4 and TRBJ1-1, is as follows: ETGVTQSPTHLIKTRGQQVTLRCSSQSGHNTVSWYQQALGQGPQFIFQYYREEENGRGNFPPRFSGLQFPNYSSELNVNALELDDSALYLCASRTGGKAEAFFGQGTRLTVV.

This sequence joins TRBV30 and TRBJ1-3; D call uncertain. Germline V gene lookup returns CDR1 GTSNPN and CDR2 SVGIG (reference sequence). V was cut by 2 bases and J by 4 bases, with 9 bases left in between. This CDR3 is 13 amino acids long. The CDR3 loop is CAWSRWPGNTIYF. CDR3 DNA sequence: TGTGCCTGGAGTAGGTGGCCGGGAAACACCATATATTTT.

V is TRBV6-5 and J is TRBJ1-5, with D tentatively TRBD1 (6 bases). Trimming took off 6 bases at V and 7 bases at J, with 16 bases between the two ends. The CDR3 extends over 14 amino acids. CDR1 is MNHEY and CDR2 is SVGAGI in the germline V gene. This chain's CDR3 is CASSSGAVQQPQHF. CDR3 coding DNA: TGTGCCAGCAGCTCGGGGGCAGTACAGCAGCCCCAGCATTTT.

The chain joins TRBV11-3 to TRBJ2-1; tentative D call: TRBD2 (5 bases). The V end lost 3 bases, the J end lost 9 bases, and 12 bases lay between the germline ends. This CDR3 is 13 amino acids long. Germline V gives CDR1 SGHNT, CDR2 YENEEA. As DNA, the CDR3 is TGTGCCAGCAGCTTGGAGACGGGAACTGAGCAGTTCTTC. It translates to CASSLETGTEQFF. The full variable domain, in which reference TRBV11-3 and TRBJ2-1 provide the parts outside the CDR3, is EAGVVQSPRYKIIEKKQPVAFWCNPISGHNTLYWYLQNLGQGPELLIRYENEEAVDDSQLPKDRFSAERLKGVDSTLKIQPAELGDSAVYLCASSLETGTEQFFGPGTRLTVL.

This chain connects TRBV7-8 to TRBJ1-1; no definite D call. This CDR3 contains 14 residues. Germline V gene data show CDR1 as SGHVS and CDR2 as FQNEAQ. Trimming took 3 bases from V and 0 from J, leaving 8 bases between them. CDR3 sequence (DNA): TGTGCCAGCAGCTTCACGGGAGTGAACACTGAAGCTTTCTTT. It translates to CASSFTGVNTEAFF.

CDR3 sequence reads: CASSRQGAGNQPQHF. CDR3 DNA: TGTGCCAGCAGCCGACAGGGGGCCGGCAATCAGCCCCAGCATTTT. J is TRBJ1-5 and V is TRBV7-2; 10 bases fit TRBD1. V gave up 5 bases and J gave up 2 bases; unmatched junction bases: 3. Germline lookup yields CDR1 SGHTA and CDR2 FQGNSA. The CDR3 is 15 residues long.

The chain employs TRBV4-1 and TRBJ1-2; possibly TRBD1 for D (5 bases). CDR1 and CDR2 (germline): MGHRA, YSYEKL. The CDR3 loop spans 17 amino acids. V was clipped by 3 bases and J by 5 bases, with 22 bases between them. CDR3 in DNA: TGCGCCAGCAGCCAGAGGGGTACATCCGTCGGAGGGTATGGCTACACCTTC. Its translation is CASSQRGTSVGGYGYTF.

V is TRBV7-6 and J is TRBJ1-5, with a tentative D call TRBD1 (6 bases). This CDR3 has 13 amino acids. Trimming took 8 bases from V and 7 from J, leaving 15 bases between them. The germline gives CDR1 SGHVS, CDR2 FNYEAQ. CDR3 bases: TGTGCCAGCTCCGTGGCCAGGGGACAGCCCCAGCATTTT. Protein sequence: CASSVARGQPQHF.